The present entry profiles one TCR beta chain with its context. 60 Vbeta and 13 Jbeta primers were used in PCR. Assay used: immunoSEQ multiplex PCR; TCRdb lists only in-frame clones, some missing. The sample consists of about 110,000 clones, more than 65% of them appearing once. CDR1 KGHSH and CDR2 LQKENI come from the germline V gene. This CDR3 is 14 amino acids long. The V and J ends lost 6 bases and 0 bases respectively, with 9 bases between them. The data originate from a study of cytomegalovirus exposure and HLA in healthy donors. The sequence was obtained from a boy aged 10-17 years in good health and CMV-seronegative. Material for sequencing was PBMCs. The genes are TRBV18 and TRBJ1-3; TRBD1 is a possible D gene (5 bases). The CDR3 DNA follows: TGTGCCAGCTCCCCAGGGCTCTCTGGAAACACCATATATTTT. Translated, it gives CASSPGLSGNTIYF.